The 19 T cell receptor beta chains reported below all come from one sample, sequenced in a study of control samples from healthy donors and cancer patients. TCRdb's copy holds only in-frame clones and misses some; the assay was immunoSEQ multiplex PCR. The sample contains roughly 74,000 clones, around 94% of which appear only once. What was sequenced was blood. The receptors stem from a young woman in good health.

The chain joins TRBV15 to TRBJ2-5; the match to TRBD1 covers 9 bases. The V segment lost 1 base and the J segment 5 bases; nucleotides outside the gene matches: 8. The CDR3 totals 16 residues. In germline, CDR1 is LNHNV, CDR2 YYDKDF (reference sequence). DNA of the CDR3: TGTGCCACCAGCAGAGGTCCACAGGGGGCCACGGAGACCCAGTACTTC. It is translated as CATSRGPQGATETQYF.

The rearrangement uses TRBV7-9 and TRBJ1-1; no firm D call. The germline CDR1 and CDR2 sequences are SEHNR and FQNEAQ (reference sequence). CDR3 size: 11 residues. V was clipped by 0 bases and J by 7 bases, with 3 bases between them. The CDR3 region is CASSLANEAFF. The CDR3 region has the DNA TGTGCCAGCAGCTTAGCAAATGAAGCTTTCTTT.

This clone showed up just once. The chain employs TRBV19 and TRBJ2-5, with a tentative D call TRBD2 (6 bases). V was clipped by 5 bases and J by 5 bases, with 15 bases between them. The CDR3 has 14 residues. Looked up from germline, CDR1 is LNHDA and CDR2 is SQIVND (reference sequence). The CDR3 nucleotides read TGTGCCAGTAGTCCCCAAGCGGGTACGGAGACCCAGTACTTC. Amino acids: CASSPQAGTETQYF.

The chain carries TRBV5-6 and TRBJ2-1; D is perhaps TRBD1 or TRBD2 (5 bases each). The CDR3 spans 15 residues. V was shortened by 4 bases and J by 6 bases, with 17 bases between the two germline ends. The germline CDR1 and CDR2 sequences are SGHDT and YYEEEE. DNA of the CDR3: TGTGCCAGCAGCCCCAGGGAGCGGAGTGGCAATGAGCAGTTCTTC. Translation: CASSPRERSGNEQFF. The complete variable domain, with remaining parts taken from reference TRBV5-6 and TRBJ2-1, reads DAGVTQSPTHLIKTRGQQVTLRCSPKSGHDTVSWYQQALGQGPQFIFQYYEEEERQRGNFPDRFSGHQFPNYSSELNVNALLLGDSALYLCASSPRERSGNEQFFGPGTRLTVL.

CDR3 protein: CASSIATSGISYNSPLHF. The DNA for the CDR3 is TGCGCCAGCAGCATCGCTACGTCGGGCATATCCTATAATTCACCCCTCCACTTT. The J gene is TRBJ1-6, the V gene TRBV5-1, with D hard to call. The CDR3 spans 18 residues. Trimming shortened V by 4 bases and J by 1 base, and 18 bases separated the two germline ends. Per germline, CDR1 SGHRS and CDR2 YFSETQ.

The V gene is TRBV7-2, the J gene TRBJ2-7, with D unclear. V was cut by 3 bases and J by 7 bases, with 7 bases left in between. This CDR3 has 11 residues. Germline V gives CDR1 SGHTA, CDR2 FQGNSA. This CDR3 is CASSFTGEQYF. Written as DNA, the CDR3 is TGTGCCAGCAGCTTCACCGGGGAGCAGTACTTC.

The genes are TRBV11-1 and TRBJ2-7, with D hard to call. Germline lookup yields CDR1 SGHAT and CDR2 FQDESV (reference sequence). V gave up 5 bases and J gave up 3 bases, with 11 bases separating them. The CDR3 extends over 13 amino acids. The CDR3 DNA reads as TGTGCCAGCAGCCCCCCGACTGACTACGAGCAGTACTTC. Protein sequence: CASSPPTDYEQYF.

The rearrangement links TRBV18 to TRBJ1-6; D perhaps matches TRBD1 (5 bases). In germline, CDR1 is KGHSH, CDR2 LQKENI. V was cut by 0 bases and J by 6 bases, with 15 bases left in between. The CDR3 runs to 17 residues. The CDR3 reads CASSPPGGRSSNSPLHF. As DNA, the CDR3 is TGTGCCAGCTCACCACCGGGGGGAAGGTCGTCTAATTCACCCCTCCACTTT.

V gene TRBV15 combines with J gene TRBJ2-1, with 8 bases identical to TRBD2. With V trimmed by 6 bases and J by 4 bases, 11 bases remained unmatched. The germline V gene encodes CDR1 LNHNV and CDR2 YYDKDF (reference sequence). This CDR3 contains 16 residues. The CDR3 here is CATSNRSGGPYNEQFF. As DNA, the CDR3 is TGTGCCACCAGTAACAGATCGGGGGGGCCTTACAATGAGCAGTTCTTC.

This rearrangement joins TRBV5-4 to TRBJ1-1; tentatively, D is TRBD1 (5 bases). Germline V CDR1 and CDR2: SGHNT, YYREEE (reference sequence). The CDR3 spans 13 residues. The V and J ends lost 3 bases and 5 bases respectively, with 11 bases between them. The CDR3: CASSSEEGTEAFF. CDR3 bases: TGTGCCAGCAGCTCGGAGGAGGGGACTGAAGCTTTCTTT. The variable domain in full, completed from reference TRBV5-4 and TRBJ1-1, reads ETGVTQSPTHLIKTRGQQVTLRCSSQSGHNTVSWYQQALGQGPQFIFQYYREEENGRGNFPPRFSGLQFPNYSSELNVNALELDDSALYLCASSSEEGTEAFFGQGTRLTVV.

The V gene is TRBV11-2, the J gene TRBJ2-1; no definite D call. V lost 0 bases and J 0 bases, leaving 6 bases between the germline ends. The CDR3 extends over 15 amino acids. Germline V gene data show CDR1 as SGHAT and CDR2 as FQNNGV. CDR3 protein: CASSLEVNSYNEQFF. The CDR3, as DNA: TGTGCCAGCAGCTTAGAAGTTAACTCCTACAATGAGCAGTTCTTC.

The J gene is TRBJ2-1, the V gene TRBV5-4, with 7 bases identical to TRBD1. Looked up from germline, CDR1 is SGHNT and CDR2 is YYREEE (reference sequence). The CDR3 runs to 13 residues. V trimming: 9 bases; J trimming: 1 base; junction bases outside the gene matches: 4. CDR3 sequence reads: CATSDRSYNEQFF. The CDR3 DNA sequence: TGTGCCACCTCGGACAGGTCCTACAATGAGCAGTTCTTC.

The chain links TRBV19 to TRBJ1-5; D perhaps matches TRBD1 (6 bases). Per the germline V gene, CDR1 is LNHDA and CDR2 is SQIVND (reference sequence). There are 11 residues in the CDR3. CDR3: CAAGVQLPQHF. CDR3 nucleotide sequence: TGTGCGGCAGGGGTGCAGCTGCCCCAGCATTTT. The entire variable domain, with the rest obtained from reference TRBV19 and TRBJ1-5, is as follows: DGGITQSPKYLFRKEGQNVTLSCEQNLNHDAMYWYRQDPGQGLRLIYYSQIVNDFQKGDIAEGYSVSREKKESFPLTVTSAQKNPTAFYLCAAGVQLPQHFGDGTRLSIL.

The genes are TRBV2 and TRBJ1-3; perhaps TRBD1 as D (5 bases). V was pared by 6 bases and J by 9 bases, with 15 bases between. CDR3 size: 13 residues. Germline CDR1 reads SNHLY; CDR2 reads FYNNEI. The CDR3 loop is CASSDSLQPTIYF. As DNA, the CDR3 is TGTGCCAGCAGCGACAGTCTTCAACCCACCATATATTTT.

The CDR3 bases are TGTGCCAGCAGCTTAGAGACTAGCGGAACTAGCACAGATACGCAGTATTTT. Translated, it gives CASSLETSGTSTDTQYF. V gene TRBV11-2 combines with J gene TRBJ2-3; TRBD2 agrees at 9 bases. This CDR3 is built from 17 residues. CDR1 SGHAT and CDR2 FQNNGV come from the germline V gene. V lost 0 bases, J lost 0 bases, and 4 bases stayed unmatched.

The rearrangement links TRBV29-1 to TRBJ2-1; 8 nucleotides match TRBD2. Germline CDR1 reads SQVTM; CDR2 reads ANQGSEA. The V gene end was trimmed by 3 bases and the J gene end by 6 bases; junction bases not matched to a gene: 7. The CDR3 runs to 14 residues. The CDR3 DNA reads TGCAGCGTTGATCTATGGGGACTAGTCAATGAGCAGTTCTTC. It translates to CSVDLWGLVNEQFF.

The chain carries TRBV5-1 and TRBJ1-2, with TRBD1 matching 7 bases. Per germline, CDR1 SGHRS and CDR2 YFSETQ. V trimming: 0 bases; J trimming: 14 bases; junction bases outside the gene matches: 19. This CDR3 region has 16 residues. CDR3 sequence reads: CASSLGQGELSEGGTF. CDR3 nucleotide sequence: TGCGCCAGCAGCTTGGGGCAGGGGGAACTCTCGGAGGGGGGGACCTTC.

CDR3 bases: TGTGCCACCAGTGCCGACGCCCATGAGCAGTTCTTC. Amino acids: CATSADAHEQFF. This chain connects TRBV24-1 to TRBJ2-1; no definite D call. V gave up 5 bases and J gave up 8 bases, with 9 bases separating them. CDR1 is KGHDR and CDR2 is SFDVKD in the germline V gene. The CDR3 contains 12 residues.

The genes are TRBV28 and TRBJ1-1; TRBD1 is a possible D gene (5 bases). The CDR3 is 12 amino acids. Germline loops: CDR1 MDHEN, CDR2 SYDVKM. Between the trimmed V and J ends, which lost 5 bases and 3 bases, there was a span of 7 bases. CDR3 sequence reads: CASSRGDTEAFF. CDR3 coding DNA: TGTGCCAGCAGTCGGGGGGACACTGAAGCTTTCTTT.